What follows are 4 T cell receptor beta chains derived from one specimen sequenced in a study of tumor-infiltrating lymphocytes in primary liver carcinoma. Researchers generated TCR beta cDNA from approximately 500 ng of total RNA, relying on a constant-region primer. Three-round nested multiplex PCR performed with slightly modified ARM-PCR produced the TCR beta libraries. TRBV1-TRBV30 forward primers paired with a C-beta reverse primer drove the first two PCR rounds, about 9 cycles each. TCRdb re-called the multiplex PCR reads through MiXCR, storing one row per CDR3 protein. The sample yields under 45,000 distinct CDR3 sequences, roughly 73% seen once. Unsorted bulk tissue, about 19-32 mg of it, served as the source for co-extraction of RNA and DNA. The specimen sequenced was liver tumor tissue from sampling region 2. Subset in this sample: tumor region T2, inferior pole. The receptors originated from a man aged 40-50 years with primary liver carcinoma and hepatitis B virus infection.

Worth noting for this clonotype: Being one base from a much bigger clone, this may be a read error. The rearrangement links TRBV20-1 to TRBJ2-1, with 7 nucleotides matching TRBD1. The germline V gene encodes CDR1 DFQATT and CDR2 SNEGSKA (reference sequence). The CDR3 has 16 amino acids. For the CDR3, the DNA is TGCAGTGCTAGAGGCACTACAGGGGCACTTTACAGTGAGCAGTTCTTC. This gives the protein CSARGTTGALYSEQFF.

Relative to its sample, this clonotype is medium-sized. The chain is built from TRBV6-1 and TRBJ1-5; D gene unclear. CDR3 size: 13 residues. V lost 4 bases and J lost 3, with 7 bases in between. Looked up from germline, CDR1 is MNHNS and CDR2 is SASEGT. The CDR3 nucleotides are TGTGCCAGCAGTGCGGGCCCCAATCAGCCCCAGCATTTT. This translates into CASSAGPNQPQHF.

This clonotype was counted many times. For the CDR3, the DNA is TGTGCCTGGAGTGCAGGACTTGAGGGGGAGCAGTTCTTC. Residues: CAWSAGLEGEQFF. J is TRBJ2-1 and V is TRBV30, with D perhaps TRBD1 or TRBD2 (5 bases each). This CDR3 has 13 residues. Germline loops: CDR1 GTSNPN, CDR2 SVGIG (reference sequence). V was shortened by 1 base and J by 10 bases, with 14 bases between the two germline ends.

This clonotype was detected ten times or more. The chain joins TRBV5-5 to TRBJ1-2, with a possible D match to TRBD1 (5 bases). V dropped 3 bases and J dropped 0 bases, with 9 bases sitting between them. Germline V gives CDR1 SGHKS, CDR2 YYEKEE (reference sequence). The CDR3 covers 14 residues. The CDR3 DNA is TGTGCCAGCAGCTCGACAGCAACTAACTATGGCTACACCTTC. Translated, it gives CASSSTATNYGYTF.